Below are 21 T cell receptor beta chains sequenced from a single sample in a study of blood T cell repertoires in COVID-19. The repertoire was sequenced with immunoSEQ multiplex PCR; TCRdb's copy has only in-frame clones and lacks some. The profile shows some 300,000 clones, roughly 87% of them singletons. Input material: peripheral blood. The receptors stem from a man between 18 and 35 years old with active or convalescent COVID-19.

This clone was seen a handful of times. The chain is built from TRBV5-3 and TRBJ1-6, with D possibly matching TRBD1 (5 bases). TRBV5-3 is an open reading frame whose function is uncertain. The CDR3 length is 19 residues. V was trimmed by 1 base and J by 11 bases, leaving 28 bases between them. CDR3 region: CARSLSGPQQFSIMAPLHF. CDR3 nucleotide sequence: TGTGCCAGAAGCTTGTCAGGGCCCCAACAATTTTCTATAATGGCACCCCTCCACTTT.

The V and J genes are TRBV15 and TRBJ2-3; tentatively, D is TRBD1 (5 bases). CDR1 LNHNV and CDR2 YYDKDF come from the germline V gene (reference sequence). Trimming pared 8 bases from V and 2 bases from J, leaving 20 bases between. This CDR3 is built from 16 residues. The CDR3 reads CATRLGASPSTDTQYF. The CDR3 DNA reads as TGTGCCACCCGCTTAGGGGCCTCCCCCTCCACAGATACGCAGTATTTT.

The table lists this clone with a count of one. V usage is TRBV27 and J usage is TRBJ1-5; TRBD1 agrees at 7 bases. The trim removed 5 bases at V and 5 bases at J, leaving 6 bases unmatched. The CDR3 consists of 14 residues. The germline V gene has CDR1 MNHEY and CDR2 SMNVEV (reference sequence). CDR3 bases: TGTGCCAGCAGTAGACAGGGTTTAGATCAGCCCCAGCATTTT. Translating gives CASSRQGLDQPQHF.

The CDR3 region is CASSSLAGGPPDTQYF. The CDR3 nucleotides are TGTGCCAGCAGCAGCCTAGCGGGAGGGCCCCCAGATACGCAGTATTTT. This chain links TRBV7-8 with TRBJ2-3, with 12 bases identical to TRBD2. J gave up 4 bases and V 5 bases, and 7 bases lay outside the gene matches. The CDR3 extends over 16 amino acids. Germline CDR1 SGHVS, CDR2 FQNEAQ. The full variable domain, its missing parts supplied by reference TRBV7-8 and TRBJ2-3, is GAGVSQSPRYKVAKRGQDVALRCDPISGHVSLFWYQQALGQGPEFLTYFQNEAQLDKSGLPSDRFFAERPEGSVSTLKIQRTQQEDSAVYLCASSSLAGGPPDTQYFGPGTRLTVL.

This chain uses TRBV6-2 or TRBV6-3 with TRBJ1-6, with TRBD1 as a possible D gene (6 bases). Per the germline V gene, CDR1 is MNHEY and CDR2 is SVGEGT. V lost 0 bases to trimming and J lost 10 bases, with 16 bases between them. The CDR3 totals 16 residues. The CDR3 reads CASSYSGTPSISPLHF. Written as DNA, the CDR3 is TGTGCCAGCAGTTACTCCGGGACACCCAGCATATCACCCCTCCACTTT.

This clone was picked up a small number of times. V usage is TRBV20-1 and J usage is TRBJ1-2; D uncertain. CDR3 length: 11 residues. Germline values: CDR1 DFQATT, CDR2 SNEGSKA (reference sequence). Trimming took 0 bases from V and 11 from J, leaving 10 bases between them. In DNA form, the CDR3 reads TGCAGTGCTAGAGATCGCCAGACTTACACCTTC. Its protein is CSARDRQTYTF.

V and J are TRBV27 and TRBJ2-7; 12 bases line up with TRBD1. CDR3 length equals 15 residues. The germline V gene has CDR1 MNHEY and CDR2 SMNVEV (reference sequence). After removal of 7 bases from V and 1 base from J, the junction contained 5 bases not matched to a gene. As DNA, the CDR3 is TGTGCCAGCAAGGGGGGACAGGGGGCTTCCTACGAGCAGTACTTC. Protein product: CASKGGQGASYEQYF.

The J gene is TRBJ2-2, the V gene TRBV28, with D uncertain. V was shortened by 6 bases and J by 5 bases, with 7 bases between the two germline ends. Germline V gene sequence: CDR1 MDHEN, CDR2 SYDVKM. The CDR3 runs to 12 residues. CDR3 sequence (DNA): TGTGCCAGCAGGCGAAGTACCGGGGAGCTGTTTTTT. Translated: CASRRSTGELFF.

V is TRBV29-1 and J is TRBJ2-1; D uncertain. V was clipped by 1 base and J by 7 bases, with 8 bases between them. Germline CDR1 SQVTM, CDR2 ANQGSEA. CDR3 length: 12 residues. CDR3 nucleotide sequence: TGCAGCGTTGAAGGGAGCCGTAATGAGCAGTTCTTC. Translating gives CSVEGSRNEQFF.

In DNA form, the CDR3 reads TGTGCCAGTGCCCCGGGTAGCGGACCCTACGAGCAGTACTTC. Translating it yields CASAPGSGPYEQYF. The chain links TRBV19 to TRBJ2-7, with D maybe TRBD2 (6 bases). Trimming shortened V by 8 bases and J by 2 bases, and 16 bases separated the two germline ends. This CDR3 spans 14 amino acids. CDR1 LNHDA and CDR2 SQIVND come from the germline V gene (reference sequence). Full variable domain (remainder filled in from reference TRBV19 and TRBJ2-7): DGGITQSPKYLFRKEGQNVTLSCEQNLNHDAMYWYRQDPGQGLRLIYYSQIVNDFQKGDIAEGYSVSREKKESFPLTVTSAQKNPTAFYLCASAPGSGPYEQYFGPGTRLTVT.

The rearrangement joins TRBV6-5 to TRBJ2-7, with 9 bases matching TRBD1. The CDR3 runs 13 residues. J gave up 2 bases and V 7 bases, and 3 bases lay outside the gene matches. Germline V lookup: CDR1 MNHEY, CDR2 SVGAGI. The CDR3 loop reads CASTWTGAYEQYF. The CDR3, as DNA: TGTGCCAGCACCTGGACAGGGGCCTACGAGCAGTACTTC.

The CDR3 DNA reads as TGTGCCAGCAGTTACTTCGCCCAGGGTCAGCCCCAGCATTTT. It encodes CASSYFAQGQPQHF. The rearrangement uses TRBV6-5 and TRBJ1-5; possibly TRBD1 for D (5 bases). Looked up from germline, CDR1 is MNHEY and CDR2 is SVGAGI. The CDR3 is 14 amino acids. The V and J ends lost 1 base and 6 bases respectively, with 10 bases between them.

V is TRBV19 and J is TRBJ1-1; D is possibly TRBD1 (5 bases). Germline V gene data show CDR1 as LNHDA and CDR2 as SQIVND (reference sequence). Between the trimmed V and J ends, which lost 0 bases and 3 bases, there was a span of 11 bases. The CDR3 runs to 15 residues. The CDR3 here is CASSIDGRGDTEAFF. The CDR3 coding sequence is TGTGCCAGTAGTATAGATGGGAGGGGAGACACTGAAGCTTTCTTT. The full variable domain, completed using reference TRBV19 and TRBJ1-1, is DGGITQSPKYLFRKEGQNVTLSCEQNLNHDAMYWYRQDPGQGLRLIYYSQIVNDFQKGDIAEGYSVSREKKESFPLTVTSAQKNPTAFYLCASSIDGRGDTEAFFGQGTRLTVV.

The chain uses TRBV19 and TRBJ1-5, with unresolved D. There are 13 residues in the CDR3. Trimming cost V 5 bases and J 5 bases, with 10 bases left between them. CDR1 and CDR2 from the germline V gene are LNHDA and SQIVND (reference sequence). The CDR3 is CASSFSTDQPQHF. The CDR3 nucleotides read TGTGCCAGTAGTTTTTCAACTGATCAGCCCCAGCATTTT.

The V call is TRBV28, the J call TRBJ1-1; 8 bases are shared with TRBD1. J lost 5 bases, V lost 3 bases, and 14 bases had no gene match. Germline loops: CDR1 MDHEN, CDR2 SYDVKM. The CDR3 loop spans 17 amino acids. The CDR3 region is CASSLWAQTGGATEAFF. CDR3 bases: TGTGCCAGCAGTTTGTGGGCCCAAACAGGGGGAGCAACTGAAGCTTTCTTT.

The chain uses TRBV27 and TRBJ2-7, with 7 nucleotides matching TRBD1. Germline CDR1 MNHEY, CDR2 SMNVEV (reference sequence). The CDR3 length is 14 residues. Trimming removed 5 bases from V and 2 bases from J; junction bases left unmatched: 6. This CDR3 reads CASSLRDRPYEQYF. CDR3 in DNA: TGTGCCAGCAGTCTACGGGACAGACCCTACGAGCAGTACTTC.

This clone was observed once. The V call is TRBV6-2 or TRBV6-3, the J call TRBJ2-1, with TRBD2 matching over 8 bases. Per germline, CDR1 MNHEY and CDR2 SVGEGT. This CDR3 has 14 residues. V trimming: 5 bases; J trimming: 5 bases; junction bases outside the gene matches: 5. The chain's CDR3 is CASSTGTRNNEQFF. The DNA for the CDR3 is TGTGCCAGCAGTACCGGGACTAGAAACAATGAGCAGTTCTTC.

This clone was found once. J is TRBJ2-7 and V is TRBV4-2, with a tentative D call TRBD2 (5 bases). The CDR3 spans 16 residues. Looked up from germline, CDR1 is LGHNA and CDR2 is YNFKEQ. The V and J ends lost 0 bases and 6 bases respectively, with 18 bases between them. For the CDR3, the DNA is TGTGCCAGCAGCCAAGAACAAGGAGGTCGAGCCTTCGAGCAGTACTTC. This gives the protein CASSQEQGGRAFEQYF.

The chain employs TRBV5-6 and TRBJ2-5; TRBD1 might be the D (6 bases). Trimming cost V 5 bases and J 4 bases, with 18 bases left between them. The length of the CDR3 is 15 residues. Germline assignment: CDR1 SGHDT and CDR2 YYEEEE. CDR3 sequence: CASSHYRDPRETQYF. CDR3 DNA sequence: TGTGCCAGCAGTCACTACAGGGATCCCCGAGAGACCCAGTACTTC.

The CDR3 nucleotides read TGTGCCAGCAGCTTTGGGCCGAATCAGCCCCAGCATTTT. Its protein is CASSFGPNQPQHF. This chain links TRBV7-9 with TRBJ1-5, with D unresolved. The CDR3 extends over 13 amino acids. Germline CDR1 reads SEHNR; CDR2 reads FQNEAQ (reference sequence). The germline V and J ends were trimmed by 3 bases and 4 bases, with 7 bases remaining between them.

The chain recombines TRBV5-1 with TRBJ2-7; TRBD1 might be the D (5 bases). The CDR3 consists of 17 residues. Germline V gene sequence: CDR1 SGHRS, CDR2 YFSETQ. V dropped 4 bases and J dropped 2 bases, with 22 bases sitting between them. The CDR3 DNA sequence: TGCGCCAGCAGCCCGTCGGCAGGGAACCTAGAGGCCTACGAGCAGTACTTC. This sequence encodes CASSPSAGNLEAYEQYF.